This T cell receptor (beta chain) is from a study of blood T cell repertoires in COVID-19 (dated by TCRdb to the early 2020s). With regard to the full study: Collaborator samples came from the United States, Italy and Spain and covered acute and convalescent phases of COVID-19. Samples came from the ongoing ImmuneRACE study (first 160 participants) plus 1,254 subjects from 6 global collaborators. The dataset comprised deeply sampled blood TCRbeta repertoires from subjects exposed to, actively infected with, or recovered from COVID-19. The material from the prospective study consisted of cDNA or gDNA derived from T cells, B-cell-depleted T cells, or PBMCs. The repertoires were released in a freely available public database meant as a resource for research on the immune response to SARS-CoV-2. HLA class I and class II types, where available, came from metadata supplied by the sample provider rather than from assay-based typing. Sample metadata almost always included a de-identified subject ID, COVID-19 status, age in years and sex. Study-wide findings and limitations: How much clinical and demographic metadata was included differed by source and by participant, and the metadata was provided uncurated.

TCRbeta CDR3 regions were amplified from genomic DNA by means of the immunoSEQ Assay, a bias-controlled multiplex PCR. In the paper's pipeline: The number of nucleated cells in each sample was estimated from the amplification of reference gene primers within the assay. Sequence reads were collapsed and filtered to measure the absolute abundance of every unique TCRbeta CDR3 rearrangement. For each sample, productive Simpson clonality was calculated as the square root of Simpson's diversity index across productive rearrangements. What TCRdb holds here is the immuneACCESS table cut down to in-frame rearrangements. Part of the clones is not present; checked against another copy, under half of the missing clones reflect an unresolved V gene, and the others are unexplained. The V and J calls and clone size were taken over from that table, and D and trimming were inferred from the DNA. Recorded for this sample are about 98,000 clones; 81% of them occurred a single time. The ten largest clonotypes hold about 10% of the sample.

Each collaborating institution followed its own protocols to collect whole blood in K2EDTA tubes. Collaborator samples were shipped for TCRbeta analysis as frozen whole blood, isolated PBMCs, or DNA extracted from either sample type. Regarding this clone: Its target antigen remains unknown. No quality values exist for individual bases; no much larger clone is one base distant.

There are 14 amino acids in the CDR3, from cysteine to phenylalanine inclusive. The read is trimmed to its CDR3 DNA, 42 bases read in frame from base 1. In the germline V gene, CDR1 corresponds to SGHDN and CDR2 to FVKESK. Between the V and J ends, shortened by 4 bases and 9 bases respectively, the junction contains 18 bases. This TCR derives from a woman of 80 years or more with acute or convalescent COVID-19. Sequencing input: peripheral blood. This receptor chain uses TRBV14 and TRBJ1-1, and TRBD1 may be the D gene, going by 6 matching bases. The bases are TGTGCCAGCAGCCTCGGACAGAGGGGATTTAAAGCTTTCTTT. It translates to CASSLGQRGFKAFF.